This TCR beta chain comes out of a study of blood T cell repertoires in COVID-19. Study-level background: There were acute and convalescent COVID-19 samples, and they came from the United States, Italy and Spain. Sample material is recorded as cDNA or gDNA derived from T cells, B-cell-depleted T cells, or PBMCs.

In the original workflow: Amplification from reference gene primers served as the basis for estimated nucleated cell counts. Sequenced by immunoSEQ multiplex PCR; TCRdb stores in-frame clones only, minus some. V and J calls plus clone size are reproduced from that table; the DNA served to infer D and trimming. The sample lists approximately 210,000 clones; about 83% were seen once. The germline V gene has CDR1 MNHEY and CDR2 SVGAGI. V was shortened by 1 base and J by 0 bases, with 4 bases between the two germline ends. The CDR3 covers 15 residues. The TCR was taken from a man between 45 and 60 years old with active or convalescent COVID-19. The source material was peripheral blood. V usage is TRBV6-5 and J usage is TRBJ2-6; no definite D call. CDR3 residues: CASSYLRSGANVLTF. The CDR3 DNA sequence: TGTGCCAGCAGTTACTTGCGCTCTGGGGCCAACGTCCTGACTTTC.